There are many counts of the clone carrying this T cell receptor beta chain. The antigen is not known. TCRdb recomputed calls from the 5' RACE reads with MiXCR, one row per CDR3 protein. The sample consists of around 100,000 distinct CDR3 sequences, 4% to 4.5% of them appearing once. Time point given: sample taken at primary tumor resection. This entry belongs to a study of spatial heterogeneity in lung cancer. Study-level results: One measure, the expanded intratumoral alpha and beta TCR count, tracked tumor mutation counts.

The CDR3 runs 16 residues. Germline V gives CDR1 SGHRS, CDR2 YFSETQ. V shed 6 bases, J shed 0 bases, and the junction held 8 bases outside the gene matches. The receptor was derived from a male donor with early-stage non-small cell lung cancer. This chain connects TRBV5-1 to TRBJ2-3; 9 nucleotides line up with TRBD2. Sequencing used lung tumor tissue, obtained at surgery. In nucleotides, the CDR3 is TGCGCCAGCACCCCAGCGGGAGGCCCTAGCACAGATACGCAGTATTTT. Its protein product is CASTPAGGPSTDTQYF.